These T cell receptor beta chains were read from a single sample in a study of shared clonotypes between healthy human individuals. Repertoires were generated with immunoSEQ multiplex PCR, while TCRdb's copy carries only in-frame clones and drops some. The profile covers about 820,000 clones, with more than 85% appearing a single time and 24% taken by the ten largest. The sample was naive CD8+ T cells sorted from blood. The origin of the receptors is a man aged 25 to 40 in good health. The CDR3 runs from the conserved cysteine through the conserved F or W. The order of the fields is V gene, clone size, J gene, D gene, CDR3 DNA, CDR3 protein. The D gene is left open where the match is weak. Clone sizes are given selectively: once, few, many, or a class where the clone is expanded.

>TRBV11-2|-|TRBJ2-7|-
TGTGCCAGCAGCCCCTCGATTACTTGGGAGCAGTACTTC
CASSPSITWEQYF
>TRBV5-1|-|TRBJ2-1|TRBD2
TGCGCCAGCACCGAAACTGGACTAGCGGATACCTACAATGAGCAGTTCTTC
CASTETGLADTYNEQFF
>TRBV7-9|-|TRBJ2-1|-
TGTGCCAGCAGCTTAACGGGAGCTTACTATGAGCAGTTCTTC
CASSLTGAYYEQFF
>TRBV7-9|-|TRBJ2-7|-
TGTGCCTCTTCGCGGGTACCGATTGTGTTGGAGCAGTACTTC
CASSRVPIVLEQYF
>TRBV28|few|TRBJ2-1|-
TGTGCCAGCAGGGACAATGAGCAGTTCTTC
CASRDNEQFF
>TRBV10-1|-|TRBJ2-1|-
TGCGCCAGCAGTAGCGGTAGCTCCTACAATGAGCAGTTCTTC
CASSSGSSYNEQFF
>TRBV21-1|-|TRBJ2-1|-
TGTGCCAGCAGCAAATCAAGATCGGGACAGGGGTTTAATGAGCAGTTCTTC
CASSKSRSGQGFNEQFF
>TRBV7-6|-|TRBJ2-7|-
TGTGCCAGCAGCGTAGAACCGGGAGCAATCTCCTACGAGCAGTACTTC
CASSVEPGAISYEQYF
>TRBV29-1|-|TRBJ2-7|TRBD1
TGCAGCGTTGATGGGACAGGGTTGTACGAGCAGTACTTC
CSVDGTGLYEQYF
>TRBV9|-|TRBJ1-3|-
TGTGCCAGCAGCGCCCCCCGAACTGGAAACACCATATATTTT
CASSAPRTGNTIYF
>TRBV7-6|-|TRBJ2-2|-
TGTGCCAGCAGCTCCCAGGCAGCGAACACCGGGGAGCTGTTTTTT
CASSSQAANTGELFF
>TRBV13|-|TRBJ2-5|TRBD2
TGTGCCAGCAGCTTATCGGCGGGAGTCAGGGAGACCCAGTACTTC
CASSLSAGVRETQYF
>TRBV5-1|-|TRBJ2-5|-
TGCGCCAGCAGCTCTCAAGAGACCCAGTACTTC
CASSSQETQYF
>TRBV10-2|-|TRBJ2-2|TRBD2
TGCGCCAGCAGTGTAGGGACTAGCGGGAGGGCGCGGACCGGGGAGCTGTTTTTT
CASSVGTSGRARTGELFF
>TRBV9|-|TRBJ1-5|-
TGTGCCAGCAGCGAGGGGCAGGGAGAGCAGCCCCAGCATTTT
CASSEGQGEQPQHF
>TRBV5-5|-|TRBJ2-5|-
TGTGCCAGCAGCTTGGGGTGGGAAGGGGGCCAAGAGACCCAGTACTTC
CASSLGWEGGQETQYF
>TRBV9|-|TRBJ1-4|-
TGTGCCAGCAGCGGACAGGCTAATGAAAAACTGTTTTTT
CASSGQANEKLFF
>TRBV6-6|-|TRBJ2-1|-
TGTGCCAGCAGTTACTCAATCCGGGAGAGTCACAATGAGCAGTTCTTC
CASSYSIRESHNEQFF
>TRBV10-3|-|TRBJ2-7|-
TGTGCCATCAGTGACCTTACCAGGGGGGATGTCTACGAGCAGTACTTC
CAISDLTRGDVYEQYF
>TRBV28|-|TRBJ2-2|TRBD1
TGTGCCAGCAGCCGGGACAGGGTCATATCCGGGGAGCTGTTTTTT
CASSRDRVISGELFF
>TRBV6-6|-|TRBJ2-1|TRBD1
TGTGCCAGCAGTTACTCGGGACAGGTGGACTACAATGAGCAGTTCTTC
CASSYSGQVDYNEQFF
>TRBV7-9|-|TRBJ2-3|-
TGTGCCAGCACCCTGGGGGACCCGGGACTTAGCACAGATACGCAGTATTTT
CASTLGDPGLSTDTQYF
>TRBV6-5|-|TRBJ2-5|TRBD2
TGTGCCAGCAGAGGAACTAGCGGGAGCAGCCAGTACTTC
CASRGTSGSSQYF
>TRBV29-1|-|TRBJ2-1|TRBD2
TGCAGCGTTGAATCCCTGTCGGGGAGGGCTTGGAATGAGCAGTTCTTC
CSVESLSGRAWNEQFF
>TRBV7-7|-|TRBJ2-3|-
TGTGCTAGCAGCTTAGGGCCCGGTGCAGCTAGCACAGATACGCAGTATTTT
CASSLGPGAASTDTQYF
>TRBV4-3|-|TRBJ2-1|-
TGCGCCAGCAGACACGCAAGCAGGGATGAGCAGTTCTTC
CASRHASRDEQFF
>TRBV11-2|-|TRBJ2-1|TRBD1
TGTGCCAGCAGCCAACAGGGGGCGAAAGTTTTCAATGAGCAGTTCTTC
CASSQQGAKVFNEQFF
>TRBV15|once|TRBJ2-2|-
TGTGCCACCAGCAGAGAGCCGGTCCCGTTAAGGTACGGGGAGCTGTTTTTT
CATSREPVPLRYGELFF
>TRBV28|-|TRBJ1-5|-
TGTGCCAGCAGTTTATGGGACAGCGCGCCGGGGGATCAGCATTTT
CASSLWDSAPGDQHF
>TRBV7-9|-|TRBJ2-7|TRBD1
TGTGCCAGCAGCCCCAGACAGGGGGGGACCTACGAGCAGTACTTC
CASSPRQGGTYEQYF
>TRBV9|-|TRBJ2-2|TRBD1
TGTGCCAGCACGCATTCACGGACAGGGGGTCCCGGGGAGCTGTTTTTT
CASTHSRTGGPGELFF
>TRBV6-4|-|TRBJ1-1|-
TGTGCCAGCAGTGAAGGGTGGAACACTGAAGCTTTCTTT
CASSEGWNTEAFF
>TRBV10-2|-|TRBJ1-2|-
TGCGCCAGCAGAAGGGCAGGGATGGAGGATGGCTACACCTTC
CASRRAGMEDGYTF
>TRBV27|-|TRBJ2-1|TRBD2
TGTGCCAGCAGTCCCCTGGGACTAGCTTCTGACAATGAGCAGTTCTTC
CASSPLGLASDNEQFF